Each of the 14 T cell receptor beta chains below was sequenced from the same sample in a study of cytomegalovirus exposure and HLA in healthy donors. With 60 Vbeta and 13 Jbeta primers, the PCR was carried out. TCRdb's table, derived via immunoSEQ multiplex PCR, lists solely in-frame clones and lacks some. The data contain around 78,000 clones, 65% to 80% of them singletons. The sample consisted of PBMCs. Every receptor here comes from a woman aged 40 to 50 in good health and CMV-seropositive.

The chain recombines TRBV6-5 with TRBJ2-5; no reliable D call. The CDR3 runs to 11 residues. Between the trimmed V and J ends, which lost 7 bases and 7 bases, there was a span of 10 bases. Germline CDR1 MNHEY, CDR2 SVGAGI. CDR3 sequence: CASMRMRTQYF. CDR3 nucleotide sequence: TGTGCCAGCATGAGAATGAGGACCCAGTACTTC.

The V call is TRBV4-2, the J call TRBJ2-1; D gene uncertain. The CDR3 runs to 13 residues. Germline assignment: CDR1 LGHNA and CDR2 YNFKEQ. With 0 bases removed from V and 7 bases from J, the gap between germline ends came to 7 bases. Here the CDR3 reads CASSQDLGNEQFF. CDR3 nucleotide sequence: TGTGCCAGCAGCCAAGACCTAGGAAATGAGCAGTTCTTC.

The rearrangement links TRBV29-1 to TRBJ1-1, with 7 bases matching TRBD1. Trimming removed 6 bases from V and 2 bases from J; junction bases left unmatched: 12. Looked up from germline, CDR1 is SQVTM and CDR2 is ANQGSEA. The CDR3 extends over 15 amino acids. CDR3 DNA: TGCAGCGTCAGAACCTCCGGGACAGCCAACACTGAAGCTTTCTTT. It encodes CSVRTSGTANTEAFF.

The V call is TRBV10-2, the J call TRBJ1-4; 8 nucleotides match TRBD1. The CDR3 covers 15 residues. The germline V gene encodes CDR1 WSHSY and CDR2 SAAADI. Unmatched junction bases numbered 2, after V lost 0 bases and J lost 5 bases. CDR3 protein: CASSESYRGNEKLFF. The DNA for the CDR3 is TGCGCCAGCAGTGAGTCGTACAGGGGGAATGAAAAACTGTTTTTT.

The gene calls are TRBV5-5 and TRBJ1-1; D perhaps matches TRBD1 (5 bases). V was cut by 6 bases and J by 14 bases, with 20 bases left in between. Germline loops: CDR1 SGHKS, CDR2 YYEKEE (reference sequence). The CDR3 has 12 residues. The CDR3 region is CASTRLGGSGFF. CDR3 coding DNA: TGTGCCAGCACTCGTCTTGGGGGGTCCGGCTTCTTT.

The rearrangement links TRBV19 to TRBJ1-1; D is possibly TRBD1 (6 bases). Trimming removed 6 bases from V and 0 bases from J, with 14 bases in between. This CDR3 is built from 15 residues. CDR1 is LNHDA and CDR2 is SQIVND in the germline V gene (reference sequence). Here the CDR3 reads CASSRTEILNTEAFF. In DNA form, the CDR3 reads TGTGCCAGTAGCCGGACAGAAATCTTGAACACTGAAGCTTTCTTT.

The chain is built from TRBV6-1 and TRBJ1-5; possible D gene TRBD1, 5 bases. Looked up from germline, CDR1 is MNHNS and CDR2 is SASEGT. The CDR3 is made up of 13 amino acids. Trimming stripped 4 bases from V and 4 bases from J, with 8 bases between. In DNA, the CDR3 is TGTGCCAGCAGTGTGGACACTAATCAGCCCCAGCATTTT. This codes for CASSVDTNQPQHF.

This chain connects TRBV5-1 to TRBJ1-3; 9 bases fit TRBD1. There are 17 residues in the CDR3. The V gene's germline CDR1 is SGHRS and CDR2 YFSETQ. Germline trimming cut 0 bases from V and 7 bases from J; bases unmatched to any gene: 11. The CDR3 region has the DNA TGCGCCAGCAGCTTGGGATACCGGGACAGGGAAGTCAACACCATATATTTT. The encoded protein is CASSLGYRDREVNTIYF.

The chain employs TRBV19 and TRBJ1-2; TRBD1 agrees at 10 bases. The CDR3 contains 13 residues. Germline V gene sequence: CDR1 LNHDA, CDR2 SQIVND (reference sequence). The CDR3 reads CATGTGARDGYTF. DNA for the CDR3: TGTGCAACCGGGACAGGGGCCAGGGACGGCTACACCTTC.

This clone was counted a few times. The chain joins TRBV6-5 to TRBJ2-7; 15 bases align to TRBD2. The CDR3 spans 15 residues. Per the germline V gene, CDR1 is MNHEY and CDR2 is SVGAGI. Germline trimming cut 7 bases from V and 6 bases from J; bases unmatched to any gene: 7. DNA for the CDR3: TGTGCCAGCAACGGACTAGCGGGAGGGACAGGCGAGCAGTACTTC. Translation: CASNGLAGGTGEQYF.

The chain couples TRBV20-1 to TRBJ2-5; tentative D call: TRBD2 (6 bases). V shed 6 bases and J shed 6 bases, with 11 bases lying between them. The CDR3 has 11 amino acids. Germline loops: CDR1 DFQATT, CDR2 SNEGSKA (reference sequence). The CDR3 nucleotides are TGCAGTGCATGGGGGGAACAGACCCAGTACTTC. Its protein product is CSAWGEQTQYF.

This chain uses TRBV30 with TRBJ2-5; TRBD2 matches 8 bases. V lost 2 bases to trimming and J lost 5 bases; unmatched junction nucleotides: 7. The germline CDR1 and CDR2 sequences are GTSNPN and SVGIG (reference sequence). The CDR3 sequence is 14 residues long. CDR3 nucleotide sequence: TGTGCCTGGAGTCACCTCGGGGGGGCCGAGACCCAGTACTTC. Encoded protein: CAWSHLGGAETQYF.

This chain's CDR3 is CASSPQGATSTEAFF. Here the CDR3 DNA reads TGTGCCAGCAGTCCACAGGGGGCCACGAGCACTGAAGCTTTCTTT. The rearrangement joins TRBV6-6 to TRBJ1-1, with 9 bases that match TRBD1. In germline, CDR1 is MNHNY, CDR2 SVGAGI (reference sequence). With V trimmed by 5 bases and J by 4 bases, 8 bases remained unmatched. The CDR3 is 15 residues long.

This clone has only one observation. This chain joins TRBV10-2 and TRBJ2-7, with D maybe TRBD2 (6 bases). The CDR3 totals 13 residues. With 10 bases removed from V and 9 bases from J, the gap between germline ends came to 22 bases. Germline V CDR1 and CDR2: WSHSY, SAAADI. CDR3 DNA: TGCGCCACCTTAGACCGATCCAAAGCGGGGCAGTACTTC. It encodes CATLDRSKAGQYF.